The entry below describes one T cell receptor beta chain. As yet, its antigen is unknown. Assay used: immunoSEQ multiplex PCR; TCRdb lists only in-frame clones, some missing. This table holds tens of thousands of clones, 70% to 80% found once. This entry is derived from a study of memory CD4+ T cells and cytomegalovirus serostatus. Study-wide context: Healthy Belgian adult donors included nine or ten CMV-positive and some 24 CMV-negative people. Study-level results: A US-trained random forest predicted CMV serostatus with median AUC 0.91.

V was pared by 3 bases and J by 3 bases, with 6 bases of the junction left unmatched. The CDR3 has 15 amino acids. Germline lookup yields CDR1 SGHVS and CDR2 FQNEAQ. The sort gate was single viable CD3+CD4+CD8-CD45RO+ cells for memory CD4+ T cells. Sequenced material: memory CD4+ T cells from blood. The V gene is TRBV7-8, the J gene TRBJ2-5, with 8 bases aligning to TRBD2. The sequence came from an adult in good health and CMV-seropositive. CDR3 nucleotides: TGTGCCAGCAGCTTTAGCGGGACCCAGGAAGAGACCCAGTACTTC. The encoded protein is CASSFSGTQEETQYF.